These 14 T cell receptor beta chains were all obtained from the same sample, sequenced in a study of shared clonotypes between healthy human individuals. This table comes from immunoSEQ multiplex PCR, and its TCRdb copy is limited to in-frame clones, with some not included. Here the sample spans 1 million to 1.3 million clones, more than 75% being singletons. Sequenced material: memory CD4+ T cells from PBMCs. Subset indicated: CD45RA-negative fraction. The receptors derive from a man aged 18-30 years in good health. Some clones in this sample may be carry-over from other donors' samples.

This chain links TRBV6-1 with TRBJ2-7; perhaps TRBD2 as D (5 bases). CDR1 is MNHNS, CDR2 SASEGT, per germline. The length of the CDR3 is 14 residues. The germline V and J ends were trimmed by 4 bases and 1 base, with 11 bases remaining between them. CDR3 nucleotides: TGTGCCAGCAGTGCCCAGCGGAATTCCTACGAGCAGTACTTC. Its translation: CASSAQRNSYEQYF.

The V and J genes are TRBV27 and TRBJ2-7; TRBD1 is a possible D gene (5 bases). This CDR3 is 13 amino acids long. Germline CDR1 MNHEY, CDR2 SMNVEV (reference sequence). Trimming removed 6 bases at V and 3 bases at J, with 12 bases between. The CDR3 sequence is CASSPDIYYEQYF. The DNA for the CDR3 is TGTGCCAGCAGCCCGGACATATACTACGAGCAGTACTTC.

The sample holds one count of this clone. The V gene is TRBV5-1, the J gene TRBJ1-4, with D tentatively TRBD1 (6 bases). Germline CDR1 and CDR2: SGHRS and YFSETQ. This CDR3 is built from 16 residues. V lost 3 bases, J lost 7 bases, and 19 bases lay in between. The CDR3: CASSSGGGRGSEKLFF. CDR3 coding DNA: TGCGCCAGCAGCTCCGGAGGTGGCAGGGGCAGTGAAAAACTGTTTTTT.

The rearrangement joins TRBV15 to TRBJ2-7, with 10 bases matching TRBD2. The CDR3 runs 14 residues. The germline V gene encodes CDR1 LNHNV and CDR2 YYDKDF (reference sequence). V was clipped by 2 bases and J by 6 bases; unmatched bases: 4. Here the CDR3 reads CATSRIAGGLEQYF. The CDR3 region has the DNA TGTGCCACCAGCAGAATAGCGGGAGGTCTCGAGCAGTACTTC.

This clone has just a few counts. The rearrangement joins TRBV7-9 to TRBJ1-2, with 11 bases aligning to TRBD1. Trimming at V came to 5 bases and at J to 3 bases, leaving 8 bases not matched to a gene. Germline V gene lookup returns CDR1 SEHNR and CDR2 FQNEAQ (reference sequence). The CDR3 consists of 16 residues. The CDR3 DNA reads TGTGCCAGCAGCGGCGGACAGGGGGCGATTGACTATGGCTACACCTTC. Its protein is CASSGGQGAIDYGYTF.

Only a few counts were recorded for this clone. The chain carries TRBV5-4 and TRBJ2-1; D may be TRBD2 (5 bases). Germline CDR1 is SGHNT and CDR2 is YYREEE (reference sequence). CDR3 size: 16 residues. Trimming pared 5 bases from V and 3 bases from J, leaving 18 bases between. The CDR3 region has the DNA TGTGCCAGCAGTCGAACACGGGATGGCCACTACAATGAGCAGTTCTTC. Translating it yields CASSRTRDGHYNEQFF.

The chain combines TRBV7-9 with TRBJ1-2, with a possible D match to TRBD1 (6 bases). The CDR3 loop spans 16 amino acids. Trimming shortened V by 4 bases and J by 2 bases, and 17 bases separated the two germline ends. Per the germline V gene, CDR1 is SEHNR and CDR2 is FQNEAQ (reference sequence). CDR3 DNA sequence: TGTGCCAGCAGCTCTTCCTTATTTACAGGGAACTATGGCTACACCTTC. The encoded protein is CASSSSLFTGNYGYTF.

V gene TRBV5-4 combines with J gene TRBJ2-1, with TRBD1 as a possible D gene (5 bases). The CDR3 has 14 amino acids. CDR1 and CDR2 from the germline V gene are SGHNT and YYREEE (reference sequence). Trimming removed 0 bases from V and 5 bases from J, with 9 bases in between. The CDR3 DNA is TGTGCCAGCAGCTTGGACGACAGAGACAATGAGCAGTTCTTC. As protein: CASSLDDRDNEQFF.

Of note for this clone: An end of the junction differs from the germline gene, which may be a read error. This chain uses TRBV30 with TRBJ1-3; D is uncertain. The germline V gene has CDR1 GTSNPN and CDR2 SVGIG (reference sequence). The CDR3 totals 12 residues. The chain's CDR3 is CASSLSGNTIYF. In nucleotides, the CDR3 is TGTGCCTCGAGTCTCTCTGGAAACACCATATATTTT.

This clone showed up just a few times. The J gene is TRBJ2-7, the V gene TRBV4-1; 10 bases map to TRBD2. Trimming removed 1 base from V and 5 bases from J; junction bases left unmatched: 8. CDR1 is MGHRA and CDR2 is YSYEKL in the germline V gene. The CDR3 has 16 residues. CDR3 nucleotides: TGCGCCAGCAGCCAAGCCGGACTAGCGGCTCCCCACGAGCAGTACTTC. Its protein product is CASSQAGLAAPHEQYF.

V gene TRBV7-8 combines with J gene TRBJ2-2; no clear D. Looked up from germline, CDR1 is SGHVS and CDR2 is FQNEAQ. The CDR3 sequence is 14 residues long. V was clipped by 5 bases and J by 6 bases, with 13 bases between them. This CDR3 is CASSPAGQAGELFF. In nucleotides, the CDR3 is TGTGCCAGCAGCCCGGCCGGCCAGGCCGGGGAGCTGTTTTTT.

The rearrangement links TRBV30 to TRBJ1-2, with D perhaps matching TRBD1 (6 bases). The CDR3 has 13 residues. The V gene's germline CDR1 is GTSNPN and CDR2 SVGIG (reference sequence). V lost 4 bases and J 7 bases, leaving 16 bases between the germline ends. CDR3: CAWTPRGAVGYTF. CDR3 DNA sequence: TGTGCCTGGACACCGCGGGGGGCGGTTGGCTACACCTTC.

The chain employs TRBV28 and TRBJ1-2, with 7 bases that match TRBD1. This CDR3 has 15 residues. Germline CDR1 MDHEN, CDR2 SYDVKM. V was pared by 6 bases and J by 4 bases, with 11 bases of the junction left unmatched. The chain's CDR3 is CASSPTGALGYGYTF. CDR3 nucleotide sequence: TGTGCCAGCAGCCCAACAGGGGCCCTGGGCTATGGCTACACCTTC.

For this clone: A clone one base away is much larger, so this may be a read error. The rearrangement joins TRBV29-1 to TRBJ1-1, with 8 positions matching TRBD1. Trimming at V came to 7 bases and at J to 1 base, leaving 2 bases not matched to a gene. There are 12 residues in the CDR3. Looked up from germline, CDR1 is SQVTM and CDR2 is ANQGSEA. For the CDR3, the DNA is TGCAGCGGGGGACAGGAGAACACTGAAGCTTTCTTT. Translating gives CSGGQENTEAFF.